This record looks at one T cell receptor (beta chain) sequence and its context. All donors comprised healthy Caucasians. The CDR3 spans 12 residues. The V and J ends lost 6 bases and 5 bases respectively, with 9 bases between them. This sample was taken from a study of identical twins. One entry per CDR3 protein results from TCRdb running MiXCR on the 5' RACE reads. The sample lists some 900,000 distinct CDR3 sequences, over 9% occurring once. A further study also used this sample, focusing on yellow fever vaccine responses in identical twins. That study reports: Twins reportedly appeared to share part of their vaccine T cell response while keeping part individual.

Sequenced: PBMCs. The chain is built from TRBV12-3 or TRBV12-4 and TRBJ2-3; no clear D gene. The TCR originated in a woman aged 18-30 years in good health. Here the CDR3 reads CASSINIDTQYF. The DNA of the CDR3 is TGTGCCAGCAGCATTAATATAGATACGCAGTATTTT.